This T cell receptor beta chain was identified in a study of blood T cell repertoires in COVID-19. For the study at large: Acute-phase and convalescent COVID-19 samples originated in the United States, Italy and Spain. T cells, B-cell-depleted T cells, or PBMCs supplied cDNA or gDNA.

Original analysis: Cell counts per sample came from amplifying reference gene primers. Method: immunoSEQ multiplex PCR; TCRdb's copy keeps in-frame clones and lacks some. Clone size and the V and J calls come from that table; the DNA yielded D and trimming. In the table there are 180,000 or so clones, approximately 89% of which are singletons. The V gene lost 2 bases and the J gene lost 1 base, with 12 bases spanning the gap. The CDR3 spans 17 residues. Germline V gene data show CDR1 as LNHNV and CDR2 as YYDKDF (reference sequence). The rearrangement links TRBV15 to TRBJ1-6, with a possible D match to TRBD1 (5 bases). Source material: peripheral blood. The sequence came from a man aged 35 to 55 with active or convalescent COVID-19. This CDR3 reads CATSRYPEGSYNSPLHF. CDR3 bases: TGTGCCACCAGCAGATACCCGGAGGGGTCCTATAATTCACCCCTCCACTTT.